These 21 T cell receptor beta chains were sequenced from one sample in a study of beta chain features in type 1 diabetes. Investigators reverse transcribed all isolated RNA, so they sequenced expressed TCRB transcripts. TCRdb's table, derived via immunoSEQ multiplex PCR, lists solely in-frame clones and lacks some. Of about 290,000 clones listed, 8% are singletons. The sample consisted of central memory CD4+ T cells from blood. The receptors shown here come from a woman between 18 and 29 years old in good health.

V and J are TRBV6-5 and TRBJ2-3, with D possibly being TRBD1 (5 bases). Germline V gene sequence: CDR1 MNHEY, CDR2 SVGAGI. Deletions cut 4 bases from V and 5 bases from J, with 16 bases between. This CDR3 is built from 15 residues. The chain's CDR3 is CASSSPRALKDTQYF. CDR3 nucleotide sequence: TGTGCCAGCAGTTCCCCCAGGGCTTTGAAAGATACGCAGTATTTT.

This clone was found a few times. This chain uses TRBV4-1 with TRBJ1-2; D possibly corresponds to TRBD1 (6 bases). Trimming cost V 3 bases and J 10 bases, with 15 bases left between them. The germline V gene has CDR1 MGHRA and CDR2 YSYEKL. This CDR3 has 13 residues. For the CDR3, the DNA is TGCGCCAGCAGCCAGACAGGTGACGCGGACTACACCTTC. It is translated as CASSQTGDADYTF.

This clone was seen a handful of times. The rearrangement uses TRBV15 and TRBJ2-5; TRBD2 matches at 7 bases. V shed 0 bases and J 1 base; nucleotides not matched to a gene: 8. This CDR3 spans 17 amino acids. From germline, CDR1 is LNHNV and CDR2 YYDKDF (reference sequence). In nucleotides, the CDR3 is TGTGCCACCAGCAGAGATGGGACGAGCGGGGCCCAAGAGACCCAGTACTTC. Translated, it gives CATSRDGTSGAQETQYF.

The chain links TRBV7-2 to TRBJ2-2, with no clear D. The CDR3 covers 14 residues. The ends were cut back, 3 bases at V and 3 bases at J, with 8 bases in the middle. CDR1 is SGHTA, CDR2 FQGNSA, per germline. Here the CDR3 reads CASSFNVDTGELFF. In DNA form, the CDR3 reads TGTGCCAGCAGCTTCAACGTGGACACCGGGGAGCTGTTTTTT.

The sample holds many counts of this clone. The chain is built from TRBV10-3 and TRBJ2-1, with D hard to call. CDR1 is ENHRY and CDR2 is SYGVKD in the germline V gene. The CDR3 covers 15 residues. The V end lost 10 bases, the J end lost 0 bases, and 16 bases lay between the germline ends. The CDR3 nucleotides are TGTGCCACCCAACACTTTTCCAGCTCCTACAATGAGCAGTTCTTC. It specifies CATQHFSSSYNEQFF.

This clone has only a few counts. The gene calls are TRBV9 and TRBJ1-2, with 7 bases identical to TRBD1. With 0 bases clipped from V and 8 bases from J, the junction kept 10 bases outside the gene matches. This CDR3 is built from 15 residues. The germline CDR1 and CDR2 sequences are SGDLS and YYNGEE. The CDR3 sequence is CASSVDAGGSRGYTF. As DNA, the CDR3 is TGTGCCAGCAGCGTAGATGCAGGGGGAAGCAGGGGCTACACCTTC. The whole variable domain, filled in from reference TRBV9 and TRBJ1-2, reads DSGVTQTPKHLITATGQRVTLRCSPRSGDLSVYWYQQSLDQGLQFLIQYYNGEERAKGNILERFSAQQFPDLHSELNLSSLELGDSALYFCASSVDAGGSRGYTFGSGTRLTVV.

This clone was seen a handful of times. This chain links TRBV6-6 with TRBJ2-3; D possibly corresponds to TRBD2 (6 bases). V gave up 7 bases and J gave up 2 bases, with 16 bases separating them. The CDR3 sequence is 15 residues long. Germline V CDR1 and CDR2: MNHNY, SVGAGI (reference sequence). The CDR3, as DNA: TGTGCCAGCAAACGACATAGCGGACCCACAGATACGCAGTATTTT. Its translation is CASKRHSGPTDTQYF.

This clone was found a few times. This rearrangement joins TRBV19 to TRBJ2-1; 8 bases agree with TRBD2. The CDR3 runs to 14 residues. With 7 bases clipped from V and 2 bases from J, the junction kept 4 bases outside the gene matches. Germline V CDR1 and CDR2: LNHDA, SQIVND (reference sequence). The CDR3 loop reads CASKPAGAYNEQFF. CDR3 in DNA: TGTGCCAGTAAACCAGCGGGGGCCTACAATGAGCAGTTCTTC.

This clone was seen only a few times. The chain recombines TRBV18 with TRBJ2-7, with D possibly being TRBD2 (6 bases). CDR1 and CDR2 (germline): KGHSH, LQKENI. CDR3 length equals 14 residues. V was shortened by 1 base and J by 6 bases, with 13 bases between the two germline ends. In nucleotides, the CDR3 is TGTGCCAGCTCACCACGCGGGACTCCGGCCGAGCAGTACTTC. Residues: CASSPRGTPAEQYF.

The V gene is TRBV1, the J gene TRBJ1-1; no DNA check was done on the table's D call, TRBD1. TRBV1 is labeled a pseudogene. CDR3 length equals 14 residues. In nucleotides, the CDR3 is TGCACCAGCAGCCGTATCGGACAGGGCGGCGAAGCTTTCTTT. As protein: CTSSRIGQGGEAFF.

Here the CDR3 reads CASSVEEGRWSTDTQYF. The CDR3 coding sequence is TGTGCCAGCAGCGTGGAAGAAGGACGGTGGAGCACAGATACGCAGTATTTT. This chain connects TRBV9 to TRBJ2-3; D uncertain. CDR3 size: 17 residues. V lost 2 bases and J 0 bases, leaving 16 bases between the germline ends. Germline CDR1 and CDR2: SGDLS and YYNGEE.

V gene TRBV29-1 combines with J gene TRBJ2-5; 10 bases align to TRBD1. The J segment lost 11 bases and the V segment lost 7 bases, leaving 10 bases of the junction unmatched. This CDR3 comprises 12 residues. Germline V gives CDR1 SQVTM, CDR2 ANQGSEA. CDR3 DNA sequence: TGCAGCGCGAGGACAGGGGGTTTGGAGCAGTACTTC. It codes for CSARTGGLEQYF.

On this clone: This sequence may be a read error, since a much larger clone differs from it by one base. The V call is TRBV6-9, the J call TRBJ1-2; D not certain. Germline CDR1 and CDR2: MNHGY and SVAAGI. Trimming removed 5 bases from V and 2 bases from J, with 3 bases in between. The CDR3 has 11 amino acids. The CDR3 nucleotides read TGTGCCAGCAGTCCCAACTATGGCTACACCTTC. Its translation is CASSPNYGYTF.

This chain uses TRBV6-5 with TRBJ2-7, with 8 bases aligning to TRBD1. Germline-derived CDR1 and CDR2 are MNHEY and SVGAGI. The CDR3 consists of 15 residues. The J segment lost 3 bases and the V segment lost 5 bases, leaving 9 bases of the junction unmatched. The CDR3 region is CASSMTGTGSYEQYF. The CDR3 nucleotides are TGTGCCAGCAGTATGACCGGGACAGGTAGCTACGAGCAGTACTTC.

This clone has just a few counts. The rearrangement joins TRBV5-1 to TRBJ2-2; tentatively, D is TRBD1 (5 bases). Germline CDR1 SGHRS, CDR2 YFSETQ. V was trimmed by 4 bases and J by 5 bases, leaving 18 bases between them. This CDR3 is 16 amino acids long. The CDR3 region is CASSERQSRGTGELFF. CDR3 sequence (DNA): TGCGCCAGCAGCGAAAGACAGAGCAGAGGAACCGGGGAGCTGTTTTTT.

This clone was seen a few times. V is TRBV7-6 and J is TRBJ2-5; the D call may be TRBD1 or TRBD2 (6 bases each). Trimming removed 5 bases from V and 4 bases from J, with 14 bases in between. The CDR3 is made up of 14 amino acids. Germline V gene sequence: CDR1 SGHVS, CDR2 FNYEAQ. CDR3 in amino acids: CASSPTGAAETQYF. The CDR3 DNA follows: TGTGCCAGCAGCCCGACGGGGGCGGCAGAGACCCAGTACTTC. Full variable domain (remainder filled in from reference TRBV7-6 and TRBJ2-5): GAGVSQSPRYKVTKRGQDVALRCDPISGHVSLYWYRQALGQGPEFLTYFNYEAQQDKSGLPNDRFSAERPEGSISTLTIQRTEQRDSAMYRCASSPTGAAETQYFGPGTRLLVL.

Comment on this clone: At one end, the junction sequence differs from germline, possibly due to a read error. The genes are TRBV7-2 and TRBJ1-2, with a possible D match to TRBD1 (5 bases). Germline lookup yields CDR1 SGHTA and CDR2 FQGNSA. CDR3 length equals 15 residues. Written as DNA, the CDR3 is TGTGCCAGCAGCTGCGACAGCTTGAAAGGTTTTAAGGTACCCTTC. Encoded protein: CASSCDSLKGFKVPF.

This clone was observed a handful of times. The chain couples TRBV6-1 to TRBJ1-5; TRBD1 is a possible D gene (5 bases). Germline V gene lookup returns CDR1 MNHNS and CDR2 SASEGT. Trimming stripped 8 bases from V and 2 bases from J, with 16 bases between. The length of the CDR3 is 15 residues. CDR3 amino acids: CASVTFQGGNQPQHF. CDR3 DNA sequence: TGTGCCAGCGTAACGTTCCAGGGAGGCAATCAGCCCCAGCATTTT.

This clone was seen a few times. V is TRBV2 and J is TRBJ2-3; 8 nucleotides match TRBD2. Germline loops: CDR1 SNHLY, CDR2 FYNNEI. This CDR3 is 15 amino acids long. Unmatched junction bases numbered 6, after V lost 7 bases and J lost 0 bases. CDR3 sequence (DNA): TGTGCCAGCATTCGACTAGCGTCTAGCACAGATACGCAGTATTTT. Amino acid sequence: CASIRLASSTDTQYF.

CDR3 loop: CATSSLGSSTDTQYF. DNA of the CDR3: TGTGCCACCAGCAGTTTGGGCAGTAGCACAGATACGCAGTATTTT. The rearrangement joins TRBV15 to TRBJ2-3; no definite D call. The V and J ends lost 3 bases and 0 bases respectively, with 10 bases between them. The CDR3 runs to 15 residues. The germline gives CDR1 LNHNV, CDR2 YYDKDF (reference sequence).

The chain links TRBV4-1 to TRBJ2-1; D possibly corresponds to TRBD2 (5 bases). V was pared by 0 bases and J by 15 bases, with 24 bases between. This CDR3 is built from 16 residues. From germline, CDR1 is MGHRA and CDR2 YSYEKL. DNA of the CDR3: TGCGCCAGCAGCCAAGATATTCGGGGTTTGAGACGGCGGGTGTTCTTC. It encodes CASSQDIRGLRRRVFF.